These T cell receptor beta chains were read from a single sample in a study of regulatory T cells in long-lasting Graves disease. TCRdb independently ran MiXCR on the multiplex PCR reads; one entry per CDR3 protein. Of fewer than 650,000 distinct CDR3 sequences listed, around 16% are singletons. The data also belong to a second study, concerning T cells in Graves' hyperthyroidism and ophthalmopathy.

This specimen consisted of peripheral blood mononuclear cells (PBMCs), obtained at new diagnosis, from a patient treated with antithyroid drugs. All receptors derive from a young man with Graves disease. CDR3s include the opening cysteine and the closing phenylalanine or tryptophan. A D gene is named only where the DNA matches it firmly. Expanded clones get a size class; other rows say once, few or many, or leave the size out.

CDR3nt | CDR3aa | abundance | j_gene | d_gene | v_gene
TGCAGTGCTAGAGATCCCCGGGGTCGGGGCACTGAAGCTTTCTTT | CSARDPRGRGTEAFF | many | TRBJ1-1 | NA | TRBV20-1
TGTGCCAGCAGTTTTCAGGATACGCAGTATTTT | CASSFQDTQYF | many | TRBJ2-3 | NA | TRBV27
TGTGCCAGCAGTCCCCCGGGGCAACAGAAAGAGACCCAGTACTTC | CASSPPGQQKETQYF | many | TRBJ2-5 | NA | TRBV28
TGCGCCAGCAGCTTGGGTCCCCAGCCTGGCTCCTACAATGAGCAGTTCTTC | CASSLGPQPGSYNEQFF | many | TRBJ2-1 | NA | TRBV5-1
TGTGCCAGCAGCTTAGGAGGGATAAGGGGGGAGACCCAGTACTTC | CASSLGGIRGETQYF | many | TRBJ2-5 | NA | TRBV11-1
TGTGCCAGCAGCCAAGTTCCGAGGGAGACTGAAGAGCAGTACTTC | CASSQVPRETEEQYF | few | TRBJ2-7 | NA | TRBV4-2
TGTGCCAGCAGCCCCCGATTTAACTATGGCTACACCTTC | CASSPRFNYGYTF | many | TRBJ1-2 | NA | TRBV3-1
TGTGCCAGCAGCTTGACAGGGGTTTCCCTACCCTACGAGCAGTACTTC | CASSLTGVSLPYEQYF | NA | TRBJ2-7 | TRBD1 | TRBV11-1
TGTGCCAGCAGTTCCCCCCAGGCGGGTAGCTCCTACAATGAGCAGTTCTTC | CASSSPQAGSSYNEQFF | many | TRBJ2-1 | NA | TRBV28
TGTGCCAGCACCGAGCGGGGGGAGGGCCAAGAGACCCAGTACTTC | CASTERGEGQETQYF | few | TRBJ2-5 | TRBD2 | TRBV9
TGTGCCAGCAGTGTACAGGGGGCAGGGTATGGCTACACCTTC | CASSVQGAGYGYTF | few | TRBJ1-2 | TRBD1 | TRBV2
TGCGCCAGCAGCCAGAAATCTGGGAGTCTGGGGGAGCAGTACTTC | CASSQKSGSLGEQYF | few | TRBJ2-7 | NA | TRBV4-1
TGTGCCAGTAGTATTATGGCAGGGGGTCTTGAAGCTTTCTTT | CASSIMAGGLEAFF | NA | TRBJ1-1 | TRBD1 | TRBV19
TGTGCCAGCAGTTTCCGGGACACCGTTAACTCACCCCTCCACTTT | CASSFRDTVNSPLHF | NA | TRBJ1-6 | NA | TRBV7-6
TGTGCCAGCAGCCCACGACTAGCGGGAAGCCTCTACGAGCAGTACTTC | CASSPRLAGSLYEQYF | many | TRBJ2-7 | TRBD2 | TRBV13
TGTGCCAGCAGCTTCGGGGGAGGGGCGACCCAGTACTTC | CASSFGGGATQYF | NA | TRBJ2-5 | TRBD2 | TRBV7-9
TGTGCCAGCCAACGGTTCAACCAGGGGCCTCTGAACACTGAAGCTTTCTTT | CASQRFNQGPLNTEAFF | many | TRBJ1-1 | NA | TRBV25-1
TGTGCCAGCAGTGCCATTGACAGGGCTGCGGCAGATACGCAGTATTTT | CASSAIDRAAADTQYF | many | TRBJ2-3 | TRBD1 | TRBV2
TGTGCCATCAGTGAATCCGCTAGCGGGGCTGAAGGGGAGACCCAGTACTTC | CAISESASGAEGETQYF | NA | TRBJ2-5 | TRBD2 | TRBV10-3
TGTGCCAGCGGGGGGCTACAGAGCTCCTACAATGAGCAGTTCTTC | CASGGLQSSYNEQFF | NA | TRBJ2-1 | NA | TRBV7-9
TGTGCCAGCAGTCGGACTAGCGGATATGAGACCCAGTACTTC | CASSRTSGYETQYF | many | TRBJ2-5 | TRBD2 | TRBV6-1
TGCAGCGTGAGGGGAACAGGGGGCCTCAACACCATATATTTT | CSVRGTGGLNTIYF | many | TRBJ1-3 | TRBD1 | TRBV29-1
TGTGCCACCAGTGATTCAGGACAGGGTTACGATGAGCAGTTCTTC | CATSDSGQGYDEQFF | NA | TRBJ2-1 | TRBD1 | TRBV24-1
TGTGCCAGCAGCTTAGGAGGGGCGGAGGCTCCCTATGGCTACACCTTC | CASSLGGAEAPYGYTF | NA | TRBJ1-2 | NA | TRBV7-9
TGCGCCAGCAGCTTAACTGACAGCATATCCTACAATGAGCAGTTCTTC | CASSLTDSISYNEQFF | many | TRBJ2-1 | NA | TRBV5-1
TGTGCCACCAGTGATGGGCAGGTTTACAATGAGCAGTTCTTC | CATSDGQVYNEQFF | many | TRBJ2-1 | NA | TRBV24-1
TGTGCCAGCAGCCCCACCGAGGGTGAGCAGTTCTTC | CASSPTEGEQFF | few | TRBJ2-1 | NA | TRBV11-2
TGCAGTGATCTGGCAGCGGGAGGGCCAGGCGAGCAGTTCTTC | CSDLAAGGPGEQFF | NA | TRBJ2-1 | TRBD2 | TRBV20-1
TGCGCCAGCAGAAAGTTAGCCTCCCAAGAGACCCAGTACTTC | CASRKLASQETQYF | NA | TRBJ2-5 | NA | TRBV10-2
TGTGCCAGCAGATCTCAGGGGGGCGGGGAGACCCAGTACTTC | CASRSQGGGETQYF | NA | TRBJ2-5 | NA | TRBV5-5
TGCAGTGCTAATCGAGCTCCGGACAGGGCCCATGGCTACACCTTC | CSANRAPDRAHGYTF | few | TRBJ1-2 | TRBD1 | TRBV20-1
TGTGCCAGCAGCTTACAGGGGCGTATCTCCGCCGGGGAGCTGTTTTTT | CASSLQGRISAGELFF | many | TRBJ2-2 | NA | TRBV7-8